This T cell receptor beta chain was sequenced during a study of blood T cell repertoires in COVID-19. Original processing methods: Researchers report that nucleated cell counts were estimated from reference gene primer amplification. Profiled with immunoSEQ multiplex PCR; TCRdb holds only in-frame clones, not every one. V and J calls and clone size are as listed in that table; D and trimming were resolved from the DNA. Seen here are just over 150,000 clones, roughly 80% observed once, and the top ten hold 6.5% to 8.5%. This CDR3 has 18 residues. J was trimmed by 5 bases and V by 0 bases; bases with no gene match: 10. CDR1 and CDR2 (germline): LGHNA, YNFKEQ.

This receptor was obtained from a middle-aged woman with COVID-19, enrolled during active disease. The chain recombines TRBV4-2 with TRBJ2-1, with 10 bases aligning to TRBD2. The sequenced sample was peripheral blood. CDR3 sequence reads: CASSQESVAGGRDNEQFF. For the CDR3, the DNA is TGTGCCAGCAGCCAAGAATCAGTAGCGGGAGGTCGGGACAATGAGCAGTTCTTC.